One and the same sample provided the 19 T cell receptor beta chains below, sequenced in a study of blood T cell repertoires in COVID-19. Produced via immunoSEQ multiplex PCR; TCRdb's table is partial and in-frame only. The profile shows 60,000 to 75,000 clones, around four fifths of them singletons. The sample consisted of peripheral blood. The receptors here all came from a woman aged 50 to 60 with acute or convalescent COVID-19.

The genes are TRBV6-5 and TRBJ1-4; D not certain. The CDR3 runs 12 residues. The germline V gene encodes CDR1 MNHEY and CDR2 SVGAGI. V was trimmed by 7 bases and J by 6 bases, leaving 9 bases between them. CDR3 sequence reads: CASTTGYEKLFF. The CDR3 DNA reads as TGTGCCAGCACGACGGGGTATGAAAAACTGTTTTTT.

The J gene is TRBJ1-2, the V gene TRBV9; perhaps TRBD1 as D (5 bases). Trimming removed 10 bases from V and 5 bases from J, with 30 bases in between. The length of the CDR3 is 17 residues. CDR1 is SGDLS and CDR2 is YYNGEE in the germline V gene. The CDR3 DNA is TGTGCCCGCACCCTCGGGGGGGAGGGGAAGGGGATATATGGCTACACCTTC. Protein product: CARTLGGEGKGIYGYTF.

This clone has only one observation. This chain uses TRBV6-5 with TRBJ1-1; 7 nucleotides align to TRBD1. The germline CDR1 and CDR2 sequences are MNHEY and SVGAGI. Trimming at V came to 6 bases and at J to 9 bases, leaving 4 bases not matched to a gene. The CDR3 spans 11 residues. Here the CDR3 DNA reads TGTGCCAGCAGCTCGACAGGGAAAGCTTTCTTT. The encoded protein is CASSSTGKAFF.

This clone was seen just once. The chain has TRBV2 and TRBJ2-7; a weak D match, TRBD2 (6 bases). V shed 3 bases and J shed 11 bases, with 14 bases lying between them. This CDR3 spans 12 amino acids. Germline CDR1 and CDR2: SNHLY and FYNNEI. CDR3 protein: CASSDLGRSEYF. DNA of the CDR3: TGTGCCAGCAGTGATTTAGGGAGGAGCGAGTACTTC.

The chain couples TRBV6-4 to TRBJ2-6; tentatively, D is TRBD2 (6 bases). Germline values: CDR1 MRHNA, CDR2 SNTAGT. The CDR3 runs to 16 residues. The V end lost 3 bases, the J end lost 0 bases, and 9 bases lay between the germline ends. In nucleotides, the CDR3 is TGTGCCAGCAGTGATGGAGGGCACTCTGGGGCCAACGTCCTGACTTTC. It encodes CASSDGGHSGANVLTF.

The V gene is TRBV2, the J gene TRBJ2-3; 10 bases agree with TRBD2. V shed 6 bases, J shed 5 bases, and the junction held 5 bases outside the gene matches. This CDR3 is 14 amino acids long. Germline V gene sequence: CDR1 SNHLY, CDR2 FYNNEI. The CDR3 DNA follows: TGTGCCAGCAGGCTAGCGGGAGATTTAGATACGCAGTATTTT. Translating gives CASRLAGDLDTQYF. Looking up the rest from reference TRBV2 and TRBJ2-3 gives the full variable domain: EPEVTQTPSHQVTQMGQEVILRCVPISNHLYFYWYRQILGQKVEFLVSFYNNEISEKSEIFDDQFSVERPDGSNFTLKIRSTKLEDSAMYFCASRLAGDLDTQYFGPGTRLTVL.

The J gene is TRBJ2-7, the V gene TRBV27, with TRBD2 identical over 9 bases. The CDR3 length is 14 residues. Unmatched junction bases numbered 10, after V lost 7 bases and J lost 6 bases. Germline values: CDR1 MNHEY, CDR2 SMNVEV (reference sequence). CDR3 coding DNA: TGTGCCAGCACCTTGGTAGCGGGGGTGGGCGAGCAGTACTTC. Protein product: CASTLVAGVGEQYF.

This chain uses TRBV4-3 with TRBJ2-5; 15 bases align to TRBD2. CDR3 size: 19 residues. V lost 0 bases, J lost 2 bases, and 7 bases stayed unmatched. Germline CDR1 and CDR2: LGHNA and YSLEER. CDR3 DNA: TGCGCCAGCAGCCAAGAGGGACTAGCGGGAGGCTATAAACAAGAGACCCAGTACTTC. Amino acids: CASSQEGLAGGYKQETQYF.

This clone was observed a single time. V gene TRBV18 combines with J gene TRBJ2-1; TRBD2 matches 14 bases. With 3 bases clipped from V and 1 base from J, the junction kept 2 bases outside the gene matches. This CDR3 region has 17 residues. Germline V gene lookup returns CDR1 KGHSH and CDR2 LQKENI. CDR3 nucleotide sequence: TGTGCCAGCTCACCGACTAGCGGGGGGGAGTCCTACAATGAGCAGTTCTTC. It yields the protein CASSPTSGGESYNEQFF.

The rearrangement uses TRBV7-6 and TRBJ2-1, with 10 bases identical to TRBD2. This CDR3 spans 15 amino acids. The V segment lost 1 base and the J segment 6 bases; nucleotides outside the gene matches: 3. The germline CDR1 and CDR2 sequences are SGHVS and FNYEAQ. CDR3 sequence: CASSLVRLAGNEQFF. DNA of the CDR3: TGTGCCAGCAGCTTAGTTAGACTAGCGGGCAATGAGCAGTTCTTC.

The chain joins TRBV23-1 to TRBJ1-5; a weak D match, TRBD1 (6 bases). TRBV23-1 is designated an ORF whose function remains uncertain. The CDR3 runs to 16 residues. Trimming took 2 bases from V and 0 from J, leaving 11 bases between them. This CDR3 reads CASSQGQKNSNQPQHF. As DNA, the CDR3 is TGCGCCAGCAGTCAAGGACAGAAGAATAGCAATCAGCCCCAGCATTTT.

This chain joins TRBV11-2 and TRBJ2-5; 10 nucleotides agree with TRBD1. V was pared by 5 bases and J by 5 bases, with 8 bases of the junction left unmatched. In germline, CDR1 is SGHAT, CDR2 FQNNGV. This CDR3 is built from 15 residues. The CDR3, as DNA: TGTGCCAGCAGCGAACCGACAGGGGGCTGGGAGACCCAGTACTTC. Its protein product is CASSEPTGGWETQYF.

The chain combines TRBV7-9 with TRBJ2-7; D is undetermined. There are 14 residues in the CDR3. CDR1 is SEHNR and CDR2 is FQNEAQ in the germline V gene (reference sequence). Trimming removed 1 base from V and 2 bases from J, with 9 bases in between. The CDR3 loop reads CASSLGGNTYEQYF. DNA for the CDR3: TGTGCCAGCAGCTTAGGCGGCAACACCTACGAGCAGTACTTC.

This clone has just a few counts. This sequence joins TRBV12-3 or TRBV12-4 and TRBJ2-5, with D perhaps TRBD2 (6 bases). V was trimmed by 6 bases and J by 1 base, leaving 9 bases between them. The CDR3 totals 13 residues. The DNA for the CDR3 is TGTGCCAGCAGCGGGACTTCCCAAGAGACCCAGTACTTC. It is translated as CASSGTSQETQYF.

This chain links TRBV2 with TRBJ2-1; TRBD1 aligns across 8 bases. V lost 5 bases and J lost 9; bases outside the gene matches: 6. The CDR3 is 13 amino acids. In germline, CDR1 is SNHLY, CDR2 FYNNEI. The CDR3 reads CASSRQGQGEQFF. For the CDR3, the DNA is TGTGCCAGCAGTAGACAGGGGCAGGGTGAGCAGTTCTTC.

The V gene is TRBV7-9, the J gene TRBJ1-1, with D possibly matching TRBD1 (6 bases). V dropped 3 bases and J dropped 10 bases, with 21 bases sitting between them. The CDR3 extends over 15 amino acids. Germline V gene sequence: CDR1 SEHNR, CDR2 FQNEAQ (reference sequence). DNA for the CDR3: TGTGCCAGCAGCTTTGAACAGGGAACCCTTGGTTCAGCTTTCTTT. Translation: CASSFEQGTLGSAFF.

This chain links TRBV30 with TRBJ1-2; D call uncertain. CDR3 length: 12 residues. Germline V gene sequence: CDR1 GTSNPN, CDR2 SVGIG (reference sequence). V was pared by 0 bases and J by 4 bases, with 6 bases between. The CDR3 region has the DNA TGTGCCTGGAGTGTATGGAGCTATGGCTACACCTTC. Translation: CAWSVWSYGYTF.

The V and J genes are TRBV2 and TRBJ1-2; D gene unclear. CDR1 and CDR2 from the germline V gene are SNHLY and FYNNEI. The ends were cut back, 6 bases at V and 8 bases at J, with 19 bases in the middle. This CDR3 has 14 amino acids. The CDR3 spells CASSPTDPAGGYTF. Here the CDR3 DNA reads TGTGCCAGCAGCCCTACCGACCCGGCGGGCGGCTACACCTTC.

This clone was recorded a few times. The chain uses TRBV7-2 and TRBJ2-1; D call uncertain. The ends were cut back, 1 base at V and 6 bases at J, with 13 bases in the middle. CDR3 length equals 15 residues. The V gene's germline CDR1 is SGHTA and CDR2 FQGNSA. CDR3 in DNA: TGTGCCAGCAGCTTAGGGAGCGTATCGGTCAATGAGCAGTTCTTC. Its protein product is CASSLGSVSVNEQFF. Full variable domain (rest looked up from reference TRBV7-2 and TRBJ2-1): GAGVSQSPSNKVTEKGKDVELRCDPISGHTALYWYRQSLGQGLEFLIYFQGNSAPDKSGLPSDRFSAERTGGSVSTLTIQRTQQEDSAVYLCASSLGSVSVNEQFFGPGTRLTVL.